This record concerns one T cell receptor (beta chain) sequence. Its specific antigen is unknown. Base qualities are not provided; no much larger clone lies one nucleotide away. Relative to germline, V is 4 bases shorter and J is 7 bases shorter, with 11 bases between their ends. The CDR3 sequence holds 12 residues, the cysteine and phenylalanine included. Only the CDR3 portion is preserved as DNA: 36 bases, with reading frame beginning at the first base. The germline V gene yields MGHRA for CDR1 and YSYEKL for CDR2. The data stem from a study of cytomegalovirus exposure and HLA in healthy donors (dated by TCRdb to about 2017). About the investigation overall: An earlier analysis of about 560 of the donors reported 250 to 350 Gb of sequence data and roughly 120 million unique TCR beta sequences obtained from 150 million to 200 million T cells. The study was designed to test whether signatures of past pathogen exposure could be identified by cataloging public T cell receptors. Along with the roughly 700-subject first cohort, a separate validation cohort of more than 90 different subjects was used. To study patterns of TCR occurrence, a later analysis re-analyzed previously published TCR beta repertoires from more than 550 donors and added high-resolution HLA genotyping. Across around 400 genotyped donors of the cohort, an average of about 240,000 unique TCR beta nucleotide sequences per donor were sequenced, and roughly 17% of those sequences were non-productive. In the later analysis, no new phenotypic data were used to find candidate immune exposures; instead, reliance was placed on TCR beta sequences and their occurrence across donors. About 280 gigabases of sequencing data and 91 million or so unique TCR sequences made up an early release that covered several hundred HLA-typed donors. Of the 300 to 450 genotyped donors, over 70% fell in the genetic ancestry cluster associated with self-reported Caucasian donors. HLA typing covered class I and class II loci at four-digit resolution. The number of donors typed differed by locus, with 629-630 for A, B, C, DRB1 and DQB1, roughly 550 for DQA1, over 600 for DPA1, and over 400 for DPB1. The study used immunosequencing to profile the T cell repertoires of around 600 subjects and linked those repertoires to cytomegalovirus serostatus. An earlier analysis of approximately 630 of the donors applied high-throughput TCR beta sequencing to assess whether each TCR beta V gene segment acted as functional or pseudogenic. In a later genetic analysis, genome-wide SNP genotypes for about 60% of the 666 donors were used, and that subset was treated as a discovery cohort. A handful of DR-DQ haplotypes were handled as single units for association and clustering because linkage in the cohort was strong. Every discovery cohort repertoire had been produced on one sequencing platform. Donor age, sex, ethnicity and CMV serostatus were compiled together with the repertoire data. High-throughput TCR immunosequencing, statistical association of individual TCRs with disease status, and machine learning were combined to predict cytomegalovirus infection status.

In total, more than 500 healthy bone marrow donors made up the cohort. At the time of sampling, all cohort members were nominally healthy, though unrecorded immune exposures were likely present. The donor was CMV seropositive and was included in the group of 250 to 300 seropositive cohort members. A peripheral blood sample was provided by each donor, and peripheral blood mononuclear cells were used for TCR beta sequencing. Genomic DNA was extracted from the blood cell samples with the Qiagen DNeasy Blood Extraction Kit. Library preparation was by the immunoSEQ multiplex PCR assay. For the multiplex PCR, a mixture combining 60 forward primers for TCR Vbeta segments and 13 reverse primers for TCR Jbeta segments was used. Amplification of the CDR3 region of rearranged TCR beta genes was performed with a multiplex PCR assay on genomic DNA. On the Illumina HiSeq System, the amplified TCR beta libraries were sequenced as 87-base-pair reads. Regarding the original processing steps: A later analysis counted approximately 74 million unique TCR beta chains across the 700 or so repertoires, and approximately 11 million of these chains were shared by at least two donors. Raw reads were error-corrected and collapsed into unique sequences with a nearest-neighbor algorithm that merged closely related sequences to remove PCR and sequencing errors. Alignment of CDR3 sequences to IMGT reference sequences was used to assign V, D and J gene segments. For a sequence to be retained, at least a six-nucleotide match to both a V gene segment and a J gene segment was required. Rearrangements were classified as productive when the CDR3 lacked stop codons and remained in frame with V and J, and all other rearrangements were classified as non-productive. CDR3 was defined by IMGT convention, running from the second conserved V-encoded cysteine to the conserved J-encoded phenylalanine. The earlier analysis of around 640 of the donors excluded sequences that lacked an unambiguous match to a single V gene segment. In an earlier analysis of 587 of the donors, a V segment was called functional when productive rearrangements were above 56.7%, and segregating when the standard deviation between donors exceeded 5%. A statistical classification framework was built to diagnose cytomegalovirus status from the catalog of TCR beta chain sequences. In a later analysis, TCR nucleotide sequences were compared against IMGT/GENE-DB human TR gene sequences so that V and J genes could be assigned. In a later analysis, CDR3 sequences and most-parsimonious VDJ recombination scenarios were assigned using the TCRdist pipeline. In a later analysis, each TCR beta chain was defined by its CDR3 amino acid sequence together with its V-gene family, and reads lacking a unique V-gene family were excluded. In a later analysis, around 650 highly shared, low-generation-probability nucleotide sequences were removed to address suspected cross-contamination and a sequencing artifact. A later analysis calculated a clonal expansion index for each public chain from normalized within-repertoire ranks of inferred template counts. Generation probabilities in a later analysis came from a VDJ recombination model fitted to out-of-frame rearrangements, and those results were checked against IGoR. A later analysis scored TCR-TCR, TCR-HLA and TCR-CMV co-occurrence with hypergeometric tests, applying a repertoire-size bias correction to TCR pairs. A later analysis estimated false discovery rates by permuting HLA or CMV assignments 20 times. In a later analysis, co-occurring TCRs were grouped using DBSCAN, with TCRdist sequence similarity added in when clustering inside HLA-allele-positive subsets. Co-occurrence clustering excluded repertoires with fewer than 30,000 or more than 120,000 public chains, plus five with anomalous nucleotide sharing. TCRdb holds this immuneACCESS table with in-frame rearrangements only. Some clones are missing; in checked studies, unresolved V genes explain under half, and the rest has no known cause. Clonal size and the V and J genes are those of that table, whereas D and trimming came from the DNA. A total of around 71,000 clones appear in this sample, about two thirds of them only once. Around 5% of the sample is held by the ten biggest clonotypes.

Broader findings and caveats from the paper: Strong co-occurrence of HLA alleles, especially DR and DQ, made assigning TCR associations to individual alleles difficult. CMV serostatus was the only immune exposure information available for the cohort. A further reported finding was that TCR beta sequences accurately predicted the HLA-A and HLA-B alleles for most subjects in the first cohort. According to a later analysis, parvovirus B19, influenza, CMV and Epstein-Barr virus appeared linked to several top co-occurrence clusters. Presence/absence analyses assumed roughly uniform sequencing depth across donors, an assumption that may not hold. Some IMGT-functional V segments, including TRBV6-2 and TRBV6-3, could not be distinguished by the 87-base-pair reads and were therefore excluded. Most CMV-associated TCR beta chains appeared to be HLA-restricted in a later analysis, and the HLA associations seemed to be driven largely by CMV exposure. HLA typing was unavailable for some donors at each locus, so association tests used only the typed subset. An association between a missense DCLRE1C variant and V-gene and J-gene trimming of TCR beta chains was found in a later genetic analysis and replicated in an independent cohort. The authors suggested that the approach could potentially be generalized to other disease states and immunological phenotypes. A later genetic analysis reported fewer N-insertions in productive TCRs among donors in an Asian-associated ancestry cluster than the roughly 640-donor mean. In a later analysis, over 15,000 TCR beta sequences were associated with specific HLA alleles at a false discovery rate of 0.05. In vitro tests confirmed that a few of the cytomegalovirus-associated TCR beta chains recognize cytomegalovirus antigens. In an earlier analysis of 587 of the donors, most TCR beta V segments appeared in productive rearrangements about 90% or about 30% of the time, broadly matching IMGT annotations. The sequencing pipeline was judged likely to have produced a cluster of highly shared sequence variants as a technical artifact. Because counts were too low, roughly 16 rarely observed V segments, including chromosome 9 orphons, were left out of the earlier analysis of over 550 of the donors. The study listed approximately 160 TCR beta chains as associated with cytomegalovirus. In a later analysis, HLA-associated TCR beta chains were found to be more clonally expanded and to have lower generation probabilities than equally common non-associated chains. Cytomegalovirus status was reported to be diagnosed by the classifier with high specificity and sensitivity in both the original and validation cohorts. In a later analysis, the rate of TCR association differed among HLA loci, with DRB1 alleles having the most associated TCRs and HLA-C alleles having the fewest. Correlated functional status among segregating V segments might reflect linkage disequilibrium, but an unknown experimental factor could not be ruled out. While some public TCRs were present in many individuals, most TCR sequences turned up only very rarely across donors. The cohort was sequenced for TCR beta chains only, and without alpha or paired-chain data the features that could be detected were limited.

Sequenced material: PBMCs. Here the chain combines TRBV4-1 and TRBJ2-7; TRBD1 is possibly the D segment (6 matching bases). The origin of this receptor is a man aged 25 to 45 in good health and CMV-seropositive. The CDR3 region has the sequence CASSRQGGEQYF. The DNA is as follows: TGCGCCAGCAGCCGCCAAGGGGGTGAGCAGTACTTC.